Below are 26 T cell receptor beta chains sequenced from a single sample in a study of OX40 agonist ivuxolimab in advanced cancers. Clones were sequenced by immunoSEQ multiplex PCR, and TCRdb holds only the in-frame ones, with some missing. The sample contains about 69,000 clones, 90% of which appear only once. Here the sequenced sample was CD4+ or CD8+ T cells sorted from blood, taken in a trial of the OX40 agonist ivuxolimab. The receptors were gathered from an adult with an advanced solid tumor such as melanoma, head and neck, liver or kidney cancer.

CDR3 in DNA: TGTGCCAGCTCCCCGGGGAGGGAAGGCAATCAGCCCCAGCATTTT. It is translated as CASSPGREGNQPQHF. The V and J genes are TRBV18 and TRBJ1-5; D is ambiguous. The germline V and J ends were trimmed by 6 bases and 2 bases, with 14 bases remaining between them. CDR1 is KGHSH and CDR2 is LQKENI in the germline V gene. The length of the CDR3 is 15 residues. The complete variable domain, with remaining parts taken from reference TRBV18 and TRBJ1-5, reads NAGVMQNPRHLVRRRGQEARLRCSPMKGHSHVYWYRQLPEEGLKFMVYLQKENIIDESGMPKERFSAEFPKEGPSILRIQQVVRGDSAAYFCASSPGREGNQPQHFGDGTRLSIL.

The V call is TRBV19, the J call TRBJ1-5, with D possibly TRBD1 on 5 matching bases. Germline V gene sequence: CDR1 LNHDA, CDR2 SQIVND (reference sequence). The V gene lost 7 bases and the J gene lost 6 bases, with 13 bases spanning the gap. The CDR3 length is 13 residues. The CDR3 DNA is TGTGCCAGTAATTCAGGCAGGGTTCAGCCCCAGCATTTT. Translation: CASNSGRVQPQHF.

This chain connects TRBV30 to TRBJ2-1; D not certain. There are 13 residues in the CDR3. Germline V gene sequence: CDR1 GTSNPN, CDR2 SVGIG (reference sequence). Trimming took off 4 bases at V and 3 bases at J, with 10 bases between the two ends. In nucleotides, the CDR3 is TGTGCCTGGAATCGGCTAGTCTACAATGAGCAGTTCTTC. Protein: CAWNRLVYNEQFF.

The CDR3, as DNA: TGCGCCAGCAGTGAGGTGACGGGAAACGAGCAGTACTTC. This translates into CASSEVTGNEQYF. The chain combines TRBV10-2 with TRBJ2-7; possibly TRBD2 for D (5 bases). The CDR3 contains 13 residues. Germline assignment: CDR1 WSHSY and CDR2 SAAADI. The germline V and J ends were trimmed by 2 bases and 5 bases, with 10 bases remaining between them.

This chain links TRBV11-3 with TRBJ2-7, with D tentatively TRBD1 or TRBD2 (7 bases each). Germline loops: CDR1 SGHNT, CDR2 YENEEA. With 5 bases removed from V and 3 bases from J, the gap between germline ends came to 14 bases. This CDR3 has 14 amino acids. CDR3 region: CASSPGGGNYEQYF. In DNA, the CDR3 is TGTGCCAGCAGCCCAGGGGGGGGCAACTACGAGCAGTACTTC.

V gene TRBV10-1 combines with J gene TRBJ1-1, with D possibly TRBD1 on 6 matching bases. The CDR3 runs 17 residues. Trimming removed 0 bases at V and 3 bases at J, with 17 bases between. In germline, CDR1 is WNHNN, CDR2 SYGVQD (reference sequence). CDR3 nucleotides: TGCGCCAGCAGTGAGTCGGGAAGGGGGGATCATTACACTGAAGCTTTCTTT. It yields the protein CASSESGRGDHYTEAFF.

The rearrangement links TRBV28 to TRBJ1-2; D possibly corresponds to TRBD1 (6 bases). Germline values: CDR1 MDHEN, CDR2 SYDVKM. This CDR3 has 15 amino acids. Trimming pared 3 bases from V and 0 bases from J, leaving 11 bases between. This CDR3 reads CASSFIGGPNYGYTF. The CDR3 DNA follows: TGTGCCAGCAGTTTTATCGGGGGCCCTAACTATGGCTACACCTTC.

This clone was seen only once. The J gene is TRBJ1-1, the V gene TRBV11-2; D gene uncertain. Per the germline V gene, CDR1 is SGHAT and CDR2 is FQNNGV. This CDR3 contains 13 residues. V lost 0 bases and J lost 5, with 7 bases in between. CDR3 loop: CASSLESGTEAFF. CDR3 sequence (DNA): TGTGCCAGCAGCTTAGAGAGTGGTACTGAAGCTTTCTTT.

The V call is TRBV7-8, the J call TRBJ2-3, with D perhaps TRBD1 (5 bases). CDR1 is SGHVS, CDR2 FQNEAQ, per germline. V was pared by 6 bases and J by 5 bases, with 9 bases between. The CDR3 has 12 residues. CDR3 sequence reads: CASSTGGDTQYF. As DNA, the CDR3 is TGTGCCAGCAGTACAGGTGGAGATACGCAGTATTTT.

The chain carries TRBV12-5 and TRBJ2-5; 12 bases line up with TRBD1. The CDR3 has 17 amino acids. The ends lost 6 bases at V and 4 bases at J; junction bases unmatched: 12. In germline, CDR1 is LGHNT, CDR2 FRNRAP. The CDR3 DNA follows: TGTGCTAGTGGAGACGGGACAGGGGGCGCGGGAAGAGAGACCCAGTACTTC. It codes for CASGDGTGGAGRETQYF.

This clone came up once. The rearrangement joins TRBV7-2 to TRBJ2-7; 11 positions match TRBD2. The CDR3 consists of 14 residues. Germline V gene sequence: CDR1 SGHTA, CDR2 FQGNSA. Germline trimming cut 8 bases from V and 6 bases from J; bases unmatched to any gene: 9. The CDR3 bases are TGTGCCAGCGGAGCTAGCGGGAGGCCGGCCGAGCAGTACTTC. Amino acids: CASGASGRPAEQYF.

The genes are TRBV19 and TRBJ2-7; TRBD2 matches 7 bases. In germline, CDR1 is LNHDA, CDR2 SQIVND (reference sequence). The CDR3 loop spans 12 amino acids. J gave up 2 bases and V 6 bases, and 1 base lay outside the gene matches. CDR3 sequence: CASSGRPYEQYF. The CDR3 DNA follows: TGTGCCAGTAGCGGGAGGCCCTACGAGCAGTACTTC.

The CDR3 DNA reads as TGTGCCAGCAGCCAGGAGGTGGGCGAGCAGTACTTC. Protein sequence: CASSQEVGEQYF. The V call is TRBV11-3, the J call TRBJ2-7, with D possibly being TRBD2 (5 bases). This CDR3 spans 12 amino acids. V was shortened by 5 bases and J by 6 bases, with 11 bases between the two germline ends. Germline V lookup: CDR1 SGHNT, CDR2 YENEEA.

The CDR3 DNA is TGTGCCAGCAGCTCCAGACTAGCGGGAGTTGGTAATGAGCAGTTCTTC. Its translation: CASSSRLAGVGNEQFF. The rearrangement joins TRBV7-9 to TRBJ2-1, with TRBD2 identical over 12 bases. The trim removed 4 bases at V and 7 bases at J, leaving 8 bases unmatched. Germline lookup yields CDR1 SEHNR and CDR2 FQNEAQ (reference sequence). This CDR3 has 16 amino acids.

This rearrangement joins TRBV20-1 to TRBJ2-1, with unresolved D. Germline V gene sequence: CDR1 DFQATT, CDR2 SNEGSKA (reference sequence). V lost 3 bases to trimming and J lost 9 bases, with 6 bases between them. The CDR3 runs 10 residues. CDR3 amino acids: CSASRREQFF. CDR3 nucleotides: TGCAGTGCTAGCAGACGTGAGCAGTTCTTC.

This clone was seen only a few times. At one end the junction does not follow the germline gene, possibly because of a read error. The chain combines TRBV7-2 with TRBJ1-2, with D possibly TRBD1 on 5 matching bases. The CDR3 has 14 amino acids. In germline, CDR1 is SGHTA, CDR2 FQGNSA. The CDR3 DNA sequence: TGTGCCAGCAGTTTAGGATCGGGGGAGTATGGCTACACCTTC. Translation gives CASSLGSGEYGYTF.

Notes on this clone: Other DNA sequences in the same sample also yield this CDR3. The V and J genes are TRBV30 and TRBJ2-7; D is tentatively TRBD1 or TRBD2 (5 bases each). This CDR3 has 17 amino acids. V was shortened by 0 bases and J by 5 bases, with 23 bases between the two germline ends. Germline CDR1 GTSNPN, CDR2 SVGIG (reference sequence). The CDR3 protein is CAWSVRGQGGGDHEQYF. CDR3 DNA sequence: TGTGCCTGGAGTGTACGGGGTCAGGGTGGGGGAGACCACGAGCAGTACTTC.

V usage is TRBV28 and J usage is TRBJ1-4; 7 bases map to TRBD1. The V and J ends lost 6 bases and 7 bases, in that order; junction bases with no gene match: 8. The CDR3 loop spans 14 amino acids. Germline CDR1 MDHEN, CDR2 SYDVKM. DNA of the CDR3: TGTGCCAGCAGACCAGGGGGAGGGAGTGAAAAACTGTTTTTT. Amino acids: CASRPGGGSEKLFF.

V is TRBV6-5 and J is TRBJ2-1; D possibly corresponds to TRBD2 (5 bases). Trimming took 10 bases from V and 7 from J, leaving 11 bases between them. Germline V lookup: CDR1 MNHEY, CDR2 SVGAGI. CDR3 length: 11 residues. The CDR3, as DNA: TGTGCCACCGGGGTTCGGAATGAGCAGTTCTTC. It yields the protein CATGVRNEQFF.

V usage is TRBV28 and J usage is TRBJ2-7; D not certain. CDR1 and CDR2 (germline): MDHEN, SYDVKM. This CDR3 comprises 13 residues. The CDR3 is CGVTKPMTYEQYF. The CDR3 nucleotides are TGTGGAGTTACCAAACCTATGACCTACGAGCAGTACTTC.

The chain carries TRBV7-2 and TRBJ2-3, with D tentatively TRBD1 (6 bases). V lost 5 bases, J lost 6 bases, and 15 bases lay in between. Germline V gives CDR1 SGHTA, CDR2 FQGNSA. This CDR3 is built from 14 residues. CDR3 loop: CASSPIRGKDTQYF. DNA for the CDR3: TGTGCCAGCAGCCCAATTAGGGGGAAGGATACGCAGTATTTT.

The V and J genes are TRBV15 and TRBJ2-7; D is perhaps TRBD1 or TRBD2 (5 bases each). The germline V gene encodes CDR1 LNHNV and CDR2 YYDKDF (reference sequence). The V and J ends lost 0 bases and 6 bases respectively, with 12 bases between them. The CDR3 extends over 14 amino acids. CDR3 amino acids: CATSRDGLGGEQYF. The CDR3 DNA is TGTGCCACCAGCAGAGATGGCCTTGGGGGCGAGCAGTACTTC.

DNA for the CDR3: TGTGCCATCAGGAGGGTGCTCTCCTACAATGAGCAGTTCTTC. It is translated as CAIRRVLSYNEQFF. The chain carries TRBV10-3 and TRBJ2-1, with D perhaps matching TRBD2 (5 bases). Trimming stripped 6 bases from V and 0 bases from J, with 9 bases between. Germline V CDR1 and CDR2: ENHRY, SYGVKD. This CDR3 spans 14 amino acids.

J is TRBJ2-7 and V is TRBV7-6; 13 nucleotides align to TRBD2. The germline CDR1 and CDR2 sequences are SGHVS and FNYEAQ. This CDR3 has 16 residues. The ends lost 5 bases at V and 0 bases at J; junction bases unmatched: 4. The CDR3 region is CASSPGLAGNSYEQYF. The CDR3 DNA reads as TGTGCCAGCAGCCCGGGACTAGCGGGGAACTCCTACGAGCAGTACTTC.

The CDR3 DNA is TGCGCCAGCAGCTTCAGACAGGGGGCAGATACGCAGTATTTT. It yields the protein CASSFRQGADTQYF. This chain joins TRBV5-1 and TRBJ2-3; TRBD1 matches at 9 bases. Germline V gives CDR1 SGHRS, CDR2 YFSETQ. This CDR3 spans 14 amino acids. J lost 4 bases, V lost 2 bases, and 2 bases had no gene match.

This chain uses TRBV19 with TRBJ2-3; 7 bases agree with TRBD2. With V trimmed by 5 bases and J by 5 bases, 10 bases remained unmatched. The CDR3 is 15 residues long. Germline CDR1 reads LNHDA; CDR2 reads SQIVND (reference sequence). Here the CDR3 DNA reads TGTGCCAGTAGTGCTAGCGGAGTTCGAGTAGATACGCAGTATTTT. Its translation is CASSASGVRVDTQYF.